The 18 T cell receptor beta chains below all came from one sample that was sequenced in a study of cytomegalovirus exposure and HLA in healthy donors. PCR used 60 Vbeta primers and 13 Jbeta primers. Produced via immunoSEQ multiplex PCR; TCRdb's table is partial and in-frame only. The data show 35,000 to 45,000 clones, about 60% seen once. The specimen sequenced was PBMCs. The source is a man aged 55 to 69 in good health and CMV-seropositive.

This clone was counted only a few times. The V call is TRBV27, the J call TRBJ2-7, with 7 bases lining up with TRBD2. J was trimmed by 2 bases and V by 5 bases; bases with no gene match: 6. There are 14 residues in the CDR3. Germline CDR1 and CDR2: MNHEY and SMNVEV (reference sequence). The CDR3 sequence is CASSPSGAPYEQYF. The CDR3 coding sequence is TGTGCCAGCAGTCCTAGCGGAGCTCCCTACGAGCAGTACTTC.

The V and J genes are TRBV28 and TRBJ1-2; the D is unclear. V lost 3 bases to trimming and J lost 4 bases, with 3 bases between them. This CDR3 comprises 11 residues. The V gene's germline CDR1 is MDHEN and CDR2 SYDVKM. The CDR3 is CASSLSYGYTF. The DNA for the CDR3 is TGTGCCAGCAGTTTGAGCTATGGCTACACCTTC.

The chain uses TRBV4-3 and TRBJ2-7; 8 bases match TRBD1. CDR3 length equals 15 residues. After removal of 4 bases from V and 2 bases from J, the junction contained 7 bases not matched to a gene. Germline lookup yields CDR1 LGHNA and CDR2 YSLEER. This chain's CDR3 is CASSPRQGITYEQYF. Written as DNA, the CDR3 is TGCGCCAGCAGCCCCCGACAGGGGATCACCTACGAGCAGTACTTC.

Comment on this clone: The junction shows a germline mismatch at one end, possibly a read error. The genes are TRBV5-1 and TRBJ2-5; possible D gene TRBD2, 6 bases. CDR1 and CDR2 from the germline V gene are SGHRS and YFSETQ. The CDR3 runs to 15 residues. This CDR3 reads CASSQAGYQEEIQYF. The CDR3 bases are TGCGCCAGCAGCCAGGCGGGGTATCAAGAGGAGATCCAGTACTTC. Supplemented by reference TRBV5-1 and TRBJ2-5, the full variable domain reads KAGVTQTPRYLIKTRGQQVTLSCSPISGHRSVSWYQQTPGQGLQFLFEYFSETQRNKGNFPGRFSGRQFSNSRSEMNVSTLELGDSALYLCASSQAGYQEEIQYFGPGTRLLVL.

The chain has TRBV5-4 and TRBJ2-3; 12 bases map to TRBD2. V shed 4 bases and J 4 bases; nucleotides not matched to a gene: 10. CDR1 and CDR2 from the germline V gene are SGHNT and YYREEE (reference sequence). The CDR3 runs to 17 residues. CDR3 protein: CASSPGLAGTVSDTQYF. The CDR3 DNA sequence: TGTGCCAGCAGCCCAGGACTAGCGGGAACGGTCTCAGATACGCAGTATTTT. The full variable domain, in which reference TRBV5-4 and TRBJ2-3 provide the parts outside the CDR3, is ETGVTQSPTHLIKTRGQQVTLRCSSQSGHNTVSWYQQALGQGPQFIFQYYREEENGRGNFPPRFSGLQFPNYSSELNVNALELDDSALYLCASSPGLAGTVSDTQYFGPGTRLTVL.

This rearrangement joins TRBV5-1 to TRBJ2-7, with D possibly TRBD2 on 6 matching bases. Trimming cost V 5 bases and J 2 bases, with 14 bases left between them. The CDR3 has 14 amino acids. CDR1 and CDR2 from the germline V gene are SGHRS and YFSETQ. DNA for the CDR3: TGCGCCAGCAGTCAAGGACTAAGGGCCTACGAGCAGTACTTC. This translates into CASSQGLRAYEQYF.

Only a few counts were recorded for this clone. The V and J genes are TRBV4-1 and TRBJ1-1; D is unclear. Germline-derived CDR1 and CDR2 are MGHRA and YSYEKL. The CDR3 is 12 amino acids. Trimming shortened V by 1 base and J by 7 bases, and 7 bases separated the two germline ends. CDR3 region: CASSQGTREAFF. The CDR3 nucleotides read TGCGCCAGCAGCCAAGGGACTCGTGAAGCTTTCTTT.

J is TRBJ2-7 and V is TRBV6-1; possible D gene TRBD1, 5 bases. The CDR3 is made up of 12 amino acids. Germline loops: CDR1 MNHNS, CDR2 SASEGT. The V end lost 6 bases, the J end lost 6 bases, and 12 bases lay between the germline ends. CDR3 protein: CASRLGLSEQYF. The CDR3 DNA reads as TGTGCCAGCAGATTGGGGCTCTCCGAGCAGTACTTC.

CDR3 loop: CASSQPSTKPGLAVYEQYF. CDR3 coding DNA: TGTGCCAGCAGCCAACCTTCCACAAAGCCGGGACTAGCTGTGTACGAGCAGTACTTC. The V call is TRBV14, the J call TRBJ2-7; 9 nucleotides match TRBD2. The CDR3 sequence is 19 residues long. The V gene's germline CDR1 is SGHDN and CDR2 FVKESK. V was clipped by 2 bases and J by 4 bases; unmatched bases: 18.

The rearrangement joins TRBV30 to TRBJ1-1, with D perhaps matching TRBD1 (5 bases). This CDR3 contains 13 residues. V was cut by 5 bases and J by 2 bases, with 12 bases left in between. Per the germline V gene, CDR1 is GTSNPN and CDR2 is SVGIG (reference sequence). This CDR3 reads CAWVGQTNTEAFF. CDR3 DNA sequence: TGTGCCTGGGTTGGACAAACAAACACTGAAGCTTTCTTT.

The CDR3 protein is CASRDRLAGLNTGELFF. CDR3 in DNA: TGTGCCAGCAGGGATCGACTAGCGGGCCTAAACACCGGGGAGCTGTTTTTT. This chain connects TRBV2 to TRBJ2-2, with 10 nucleotides matching TRBD2. The CDR3 runs 17 residues. Germline assignment: CDR1 SNHLY and CDR2 FYNNEI. With 6 bases clipped from V and 2 bases from J, the junction kept 9 bases outside the gene matches.

V usage is TRBV2 and J usage is TRBJ2-1; no definite D call. The V end lost 2 bases, the J end lost 3 bases, and 11 bases lay between the germline ends. The CDR3 consists of 15 residues. CDR1 SNHLY and CDR2 FYNNEI come from the germline V gene. The DNA for the CDR3 is TGTGCCAGCAGTGAACAGGCACAGAGCTACAATGAGCAGTTCTTC. Translation: CASSEQAQSYNEQFF. Variable domain in full (rest from reference TRBV2 and TRBJ2-1): EPEVTQTPSHQVTQMGQEVILRCVPISNHLYFYWYRQILGQKVEFLVSFYNNEISEKSEIFDDQFSVERPDGSNFTLKIRSTKLEDSAMYFCASSEQAQSYNEQFFGPGTRLTVL.

V usage is TRBV19 and J usage is TRBJ1-4, with 9 bases that match TRBD1. Germline lookup yields CDR1 LNHDA and CDR2 SQIVND (reference sequence). The CDR3 totals 15 residues. J lost 7 bases, V lost 6 bases, and 9 bases had no gene match. The CDR3 bases are TGTGCCAGTAGCGGAACAGGGGGCGCGGGTGAAAAACTGTTTTTT. This translates into CASSGTGGAGEKLFF.

This clone showed up just a few times. The genes are TRBV28 and TRBJ2-7; 7 bases are shared with TRBD1. CDR1 is MDHEN and CDR2 is SYDVKM in the germline V gene. The CDR3 contains 14 residues. Germline trimming cut 4 bases from V and 5 bases from J; bases unmatched to any gene: 8. CDR3 protein: CASSSTTGINEQYF. The CDR3 DNA sequence: TGTGCCAGCAGTTCCACGACAGGGATCAACGAGCAGTACTTC.

This chain uses TRBV7-2 with TRBJ2-7; no firm D call. CDR1 is SGHTA and CDR2 is FQGNSA in the germline V gene. The CDR3 has 13 amino acids. The V gene lost 1 base and the J gene lost 7 bases, with 11 bases spanning the gap. The CDR3 protein is CASSLVPVQEQYF. The CDR3 DNA sequence: TGTGCCAGCAGCTTAGTTCCTGTACAGGAGCAGTACTTC.

This clone has only a few counts. The chain joins TRBV4-2 to TRBJ2-2, with 9 bases aligning to TRBD1. This CDR3 comprises 18 residues. J gave up 7 bases and V 1 base, and 13 bases lay outside the gene matches. CDR1 is LGHNA and CDR2 is YNFKEQ in the germline V gene. This CDR3 is CASSQGRYRDRVDGELFF. The CDR3 nucleotides read TGTGCCAGCAGCCAAGGGCGCTACCGGGACAGGGTGGACGGGGAGCTGTTTTTT.

The chain carries TRBV7-2 and TRBJ2-1; tentatively, D is TRBD2 (6 bases). Germline V gives CDR1 SGHTA, CDR2 FQGNSA. Trimming took 2 bases from V and 6 from J, leaving 14 bases between them. The CDR3 is 15 amino acids. In DNA, the CDR3 is TGTGCCAGCAGCTTAAGGGGCCTGGGGGGCAATGAGCAGTTCTTC. This sequence encodes CASSLRGLGGNEQFF. Full variable domain (outside the CDR3, taken from reference TRBV7-2 and TRBJ2-1): GAGVSQSPSNKVTEKGKDVELRCDPISGHTALYWYRQSLGQGLEFLIYFQGNSAPDKSGLPSDRFSAERTGGSVSTLTIQRTQQEDSAVYLCASSLRGLGGNEQFFGPGTRLTVL.

This clone appeared a few times. V usage is TRBV2 and J usage is TRBJ2-5, with D perhaps matching TRBD1 (5 bases). CDR3 size: 14 residues. The V gene lost 7 bases and the J gene lost 4 bases, with 16 bases spanning the gap. Germline assignment: CDR1 SNHLY and CDR2 FYNNEI. The CDR3 spells CASNRRQQPETQYF. CDR3 DNA sequence: TGTGCCAGCAACCGAAGACAGCAACCAGAGACCCAGTACTTC.